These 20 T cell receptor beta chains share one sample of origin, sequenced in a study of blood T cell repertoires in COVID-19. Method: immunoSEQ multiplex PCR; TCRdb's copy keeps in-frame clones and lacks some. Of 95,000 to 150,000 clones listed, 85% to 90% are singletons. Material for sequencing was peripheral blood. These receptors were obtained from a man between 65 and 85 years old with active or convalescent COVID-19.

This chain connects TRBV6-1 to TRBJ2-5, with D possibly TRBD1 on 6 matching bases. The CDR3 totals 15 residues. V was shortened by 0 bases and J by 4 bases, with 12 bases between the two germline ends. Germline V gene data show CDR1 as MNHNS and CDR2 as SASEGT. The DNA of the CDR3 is TGTGCCAGCAGTGAAGCTCGGGACACCAGAGAGACCCAGTACTTC. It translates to CASSEARDTRETQYF.

The CDR3 region has the DNA TGTGCCACCGGGGAAGCCAATCAGCCCCAGCATTTT. Its translation: CATGEANQPQHF. V and J are TRBV10-3 and TRBJ1-5; D not certain. The CDR3 spans 12 residues. Germline-derived CDR1 and CDR2 are ENHRY and SYGVKD. V shed 10 bases and J shed 3 bases, with 10 bases lying between them.

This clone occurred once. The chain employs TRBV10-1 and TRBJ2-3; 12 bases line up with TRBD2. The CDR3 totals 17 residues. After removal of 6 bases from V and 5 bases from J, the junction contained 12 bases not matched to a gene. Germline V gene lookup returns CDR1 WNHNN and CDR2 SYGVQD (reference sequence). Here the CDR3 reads CASSPGASGRAVDTQYF. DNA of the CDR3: TGCGCCAGCAGCCCAGGGGCTAGCGGGAGGGCCGTAGATACGCAGTATTTT.

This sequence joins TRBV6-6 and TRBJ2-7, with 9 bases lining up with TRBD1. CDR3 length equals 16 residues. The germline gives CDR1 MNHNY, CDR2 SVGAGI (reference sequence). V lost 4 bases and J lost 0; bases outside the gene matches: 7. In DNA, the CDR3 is TGTGCCAGCAGTTCGACGACAGGGGGATACTCCTACGAGCAGTACTTC. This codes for CASSSTTGGYSYEQYF.

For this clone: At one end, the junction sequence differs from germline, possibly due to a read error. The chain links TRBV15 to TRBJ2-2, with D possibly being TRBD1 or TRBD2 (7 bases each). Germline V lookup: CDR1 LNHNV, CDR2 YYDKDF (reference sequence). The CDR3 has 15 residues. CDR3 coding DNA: TGTGCCATCAGCAGAGACAGGGAGGGCACCGGGGAGCTGTTTTTT. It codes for CAISRDREGTGELFF.

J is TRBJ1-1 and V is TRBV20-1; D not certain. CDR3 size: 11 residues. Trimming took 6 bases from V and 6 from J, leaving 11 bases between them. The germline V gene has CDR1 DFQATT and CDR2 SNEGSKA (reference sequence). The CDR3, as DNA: TGCAGTGCGACAACTCCTCCTGAAGCTTTCTTT. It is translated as CSATTPPEAFF.

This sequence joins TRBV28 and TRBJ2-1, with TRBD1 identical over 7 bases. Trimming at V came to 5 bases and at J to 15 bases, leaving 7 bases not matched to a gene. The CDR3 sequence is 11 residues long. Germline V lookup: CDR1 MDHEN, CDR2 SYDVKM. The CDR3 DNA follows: TGTGCCAGCAGTACCCGACAGGGTCTGTTCTTC. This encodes CASSTRQGLFF. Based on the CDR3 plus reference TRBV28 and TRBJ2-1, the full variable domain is DVKVTQSSRYLVKRTGEKVFLECVQDMDHENMFWYRQDPGLGLRLIYFSYDVKMKEKGDIPEGYSVSREKKERFSLILESASTNQTSMYLCASSTRQGLFFGPGTRLTVL.

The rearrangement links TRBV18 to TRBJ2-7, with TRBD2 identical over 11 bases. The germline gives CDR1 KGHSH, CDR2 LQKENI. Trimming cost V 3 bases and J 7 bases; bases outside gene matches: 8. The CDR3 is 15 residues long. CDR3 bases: TGTGCCAGCTCACCGGCTAGCGGGAGGCTGGGGGAGCAGTACTTC. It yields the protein CASSPASGRLGEQYF.

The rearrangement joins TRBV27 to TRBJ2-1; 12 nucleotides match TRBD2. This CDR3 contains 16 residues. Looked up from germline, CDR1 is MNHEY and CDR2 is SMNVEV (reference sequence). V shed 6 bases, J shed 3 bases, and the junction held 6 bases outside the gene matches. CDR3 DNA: TGTGCCAGCAGCCCGACTAGCGGGAGTTTCTACAATGAGCAGTTCTTC. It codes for CASSPTSGSFYNEQFF.

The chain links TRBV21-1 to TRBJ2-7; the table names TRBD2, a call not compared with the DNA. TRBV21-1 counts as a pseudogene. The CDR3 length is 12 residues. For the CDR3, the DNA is TGTGCCAGACCCCGGAGCTCCTACGAGCAGTACTTC. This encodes CARPRSSYEQYF.

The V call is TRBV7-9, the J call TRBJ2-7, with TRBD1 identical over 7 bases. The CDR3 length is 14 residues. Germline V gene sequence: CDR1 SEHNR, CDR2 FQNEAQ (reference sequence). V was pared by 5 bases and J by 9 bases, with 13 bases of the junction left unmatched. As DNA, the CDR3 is TGTGCCAGCAGCACGGGACAGACAGGAGAGGTGCAGTACTTC. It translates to CASSTGQTGEVQYF.

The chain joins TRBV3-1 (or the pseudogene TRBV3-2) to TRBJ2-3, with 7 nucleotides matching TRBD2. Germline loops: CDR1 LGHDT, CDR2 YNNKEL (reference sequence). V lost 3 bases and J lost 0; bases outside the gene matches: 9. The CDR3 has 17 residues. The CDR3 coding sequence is TGTGCCAGCAGCCACCTGGCAGCGGGGCCTAGCACAGATACGCAGTATTTT. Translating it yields CASSHLAAGPSTDTQYF.

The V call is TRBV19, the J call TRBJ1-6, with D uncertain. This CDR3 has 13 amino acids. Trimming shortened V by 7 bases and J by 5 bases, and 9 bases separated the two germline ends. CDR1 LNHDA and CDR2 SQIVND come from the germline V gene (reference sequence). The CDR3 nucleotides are TGTGCCAGTAAATTAACAGATAATTCACCCCTCCACTTT. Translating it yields CASKLTDNSPLHF.

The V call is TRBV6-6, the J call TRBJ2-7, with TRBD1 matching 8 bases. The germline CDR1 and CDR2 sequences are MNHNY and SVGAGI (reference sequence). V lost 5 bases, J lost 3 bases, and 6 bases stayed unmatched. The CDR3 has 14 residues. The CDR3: CASSPGQDNYEQYF. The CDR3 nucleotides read TGTGCCAGCAGTCCGGGACAGGATAACTACGAGCAGTACTTC.

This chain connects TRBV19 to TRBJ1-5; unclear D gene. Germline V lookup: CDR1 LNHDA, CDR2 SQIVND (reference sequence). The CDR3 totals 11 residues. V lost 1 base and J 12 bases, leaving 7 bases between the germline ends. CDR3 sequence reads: CASSIGLIQHF. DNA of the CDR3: TGTGCCAGTAGTATAGGGCTCATCCAGCATTTT. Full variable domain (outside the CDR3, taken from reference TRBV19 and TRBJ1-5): DGGITQSPKYLFRKEGQNVTLSCEQNLNHDAMYWYRQDPGQGLRLIYYSQIVNDFQKGDIAEGYSVSREKKESFPLTVTSAQKNPTAFYLCASSIGLIQHFGDGTRLSIL.

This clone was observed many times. CDR3 loop: CAANGPSGTKETQYF. The CDR3 nucleotides are TGTGCCGCCAACGGTCCTAGCGGGACCAAAGAGACCCAGTACTTC. V and J are TRBV6-4 and TRBJ2-5; 9 bases are a match to TRBD2. CDR3 length equals 15 residues. The ends lost 11 bases at V and 3 bases at J; junction bases unmatched: 13. Germline V CDR1 and CDR2: MRHNA, SNTAGT.

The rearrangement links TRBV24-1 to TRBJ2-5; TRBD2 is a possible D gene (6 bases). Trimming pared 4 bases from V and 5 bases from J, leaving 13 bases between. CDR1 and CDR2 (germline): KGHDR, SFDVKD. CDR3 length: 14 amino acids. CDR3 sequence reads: CATSEPSRGETQYF. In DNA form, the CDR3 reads TGTGCCACCAGTGAGCCCTCCCGGGGGGAGACCCAGTACTTC.

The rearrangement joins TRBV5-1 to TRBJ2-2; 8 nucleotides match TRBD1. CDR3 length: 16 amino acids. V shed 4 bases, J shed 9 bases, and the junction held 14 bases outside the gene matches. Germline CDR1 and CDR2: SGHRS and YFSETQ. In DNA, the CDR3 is TGCGCCAGCAGCCCACGGAGACAGGGGATCAACCGGGAGCTGTTTTTT. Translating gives CASSPRRQGINRELFF.

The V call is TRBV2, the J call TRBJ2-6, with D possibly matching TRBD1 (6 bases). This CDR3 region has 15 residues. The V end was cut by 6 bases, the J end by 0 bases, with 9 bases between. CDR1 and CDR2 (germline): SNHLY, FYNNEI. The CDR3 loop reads CASRGQNSGANVLTF. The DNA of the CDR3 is TGTGCCAGCAGAGGACAGAACTCTGGGGCCAACGTCCTGACTTTC.

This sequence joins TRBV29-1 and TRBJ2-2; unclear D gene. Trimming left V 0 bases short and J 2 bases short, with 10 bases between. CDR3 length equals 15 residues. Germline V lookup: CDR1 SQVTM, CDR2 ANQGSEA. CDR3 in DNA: TGCAGCGTTGAAGACGACGGGTCCAACACCGGGGAGCTGTTTTTT. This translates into CSVEDDGSNTGELFF.